Here is one TCR beta chain with its context. Antigen: not known. Other DNA sequences within the sample encode an identical CDR3. The data stem from a study of shared clonotypes between healthy human individuals. General study points: The study's rarefaction showed incomplete sorted-subset sequencing despite large depth. Memory subsets generally showed smaller estimated richness than naive subsets did.

This CDR3 is 15 amino acids long. V lost 1 base to trimming and J lost 0 bases, with 10 bases between them. Germline loops: CDR1 SGHTA, CDR2 FQGNSA. Only in-frame clones appear in the TCRdb table, and some are missing; sequencing was by immunoSEQ multiplex PCR. The repertoire holds 2 million to 2.5 million clones, with approximately 93% as singletons. The chain joins TRBV7-2 to TRBJ2-7, with D possibly matching TRBD1 (5 bases). The receptor's source is a young man in good health. Some clones in this sample may be carry-over from other donors' samples. The sequenced sample was naive CD4+ T cells from PBMCs. Sample subset: CD45RA+ positively selected. CDR3: CASSLGGGGSYEQYF. CDR3 coding DNA: TGTGCCAGCAGCTTAGGGGGCGGTGGCTCCTACGAGCAGTACTTC.